This T cell receptor beta chain originates from a study of cytomegalovirus exposure and HLA in healthy donors. This clone was detected once. Its specificity is unknown. The approximately 120-subject validation cohort, separate from the 666-subject first cohort, included the donors. Measured with immunoSEQ multiplex PCR; TCRdb has only the in-frame clones, and not every one. The sample has about 130,000 clones; 89% are singletons. Study observations and caveats: Cytomegalovirus association was listed for about 180 TCR beta chains. Specific recognition of CMV antigens was confirmed in vitro for a few chains (all CMV-associated).

With 4 bases removed from V and 5 bases from J, the gap between germline ends came to 8 bases. CDR3 length equals 12 residues. CDR1 and CDR2 from the germline V gene are SGHNT and YENEEA. Sequenced: PBMCs. This TCR came from a woman in her late teens or twenties in good health and CMV-seronegative. The chain is built from TRBV11-3 and TRBJ1-2, with D unresolved. In nucleotides, the CDR3 is TGTGCCAGCAGCTCTAACCGGTATGGCTACACCTTC. Translating gives CASSSNRYGYTF.